Each of the 8 T cell receptor beta chains below was sequenced from the same sample in a study of T-cell reconstitution after alpha-beta-depleted transplantation in children (dated by TCRdb to about 2016). Receptor libraries were prepared by PCR. Sequencing took place on an Illumina HiSeq 2500. To normalize quantification of the TCRbeta repertoire, the TCR libraries were built with molecular barcoding that relied on unique molecular identifiers. Clones were called with MiXCR by TCRdb after fastp trimmed the public reads at Q25, and only in-frame beta chains were retained. Duplicate CDR3 protein sequences are folded into a single record with the most common DNA and genes. This sample has 490,000 or so distinct CDR3 sequences in its table, and about an eighth of those were observed once. Around 5.8% of the sample is in the top ten clones. This specimen consisted of PBMCs from the stem cell graft donor, obtained from the stem cell graft. All receptors derive from a human donor who donated a stem cell graft to a child with combined immunodeficiency.

This clonotype was recorded at least ten times. The V and J genes are TRBV9 and TRBJ2-1; 8 bases align to TRBD2. J lost 3 bases, V lost 4 bases, and 6 bases had no gene match. The CDR3 has 15 amino acids. Germline values: CDR1 SGDLS, CDR2 YYNGEE. The CDR3: CASSLSGSIYNEQFF. CDR3 sequence (DNA): TGTGCCAGCAGCTTGAGCGGGAGCATCTACAATGAGCAGTTCTTC.

The chain employs TRBV12-3 or TRBV12-4 and TRBJ2-7; 7 bases match TRBD2. CDR3 size: 13 residues. Germline trimming cut 2 bases from V and 6 bases from J; bases unmatched to any gene: 4. CDR3 sequence reads: CASSLMGGGEQYF. The CDR3 DNA reads as TGTGCCAGCAGTTTAATGGGGGGGGGCGAGCAGTACTTC.

In regard to this clonotype: A much larger clone lies one base from this, so it may be a read error. This chain links TRBV20-1 with TRBJ2-1, with a weak D call TRBD2 (6 bases). CDR1 DFQATT and CDR2 SNEGSKA come from the germline V gene (reference sequence). The CDR3 has 13 residues. The V end lost 7 bases, the J end lost 4 bases, and 14 bases lay between the germline ends. The CDR3 sequence: CSEIAESYNEQFF. The CDR3 nucleotides are TGCAGTGAGATAGCGGAGTCTTACAATGAGCAGTTCTTC.

This clonotype was detected only a few times. The chain combines TRBV6-1 with TRBJ2-1; TRBD2 aligns across 14 bases. Germline CDR1 MNHNS, CDR2 SASEGT. V dropped 8 bases and J dropped 7; count of bases not matched to a gene: 10. The CDR3 is 16 amino acids. DNA for the CDR3: TGTGCCAGCGGGGATTCCGGACTAGCGGGAGGTAATGAGCAGTTCTTC. Amino acid sequence: CASGDSGLAGGNEQFF.

This clonotype was counted a few times. The V call is TRBV11-2, the J call TRBJ2-1; 9 positions agree with TRBD2. The CDR3 consists of 19 residues. The J segment lost 5 bases and the V segment lost 3 bases, leaving 17 bases of the junction unmatched. Germline V gene data show CDR1 as SGHAT and CDR2 as FQNNGV. For the CDR3, the DNA is TGTGCCAGCAGCTTCGGCGGGAGGGCCGGAGGTCCACTGCACAATGAGCAGTTCTTC. Amino acids: CASSFGGRAGGPLHNEQFF. The variable domain in full, completed from reference TRBV11-2 and TRBJ2-1, reads EAGVAQSPRYKIIEKRQSVAFWCNPISGHATLYWYQQILGQGPKLLIQFQNNGVVDDSQLPKDRFSAERLKGVDSTLKIQPAKLEDSAVYLCASSFGGRAGGPLHNEQFFGPGTRLTVL.

This clonotype was detected ten times or more. The chain has TRBV6-2 or TRBV6-3 and TRBJ2-1; TRBD1 is a possible D gene (5 bases). CDR1 and CDR2 from the germline V gene are MNHEY and SVGEGT. The CDR3 runs 22 residues. Trimming shortened V by 4 bases and J by 2 bases, and 33 bases separated the two germline ends. CDR3 sequence reads: CASSSPTLNPPTLPRAYNEQFF. The CDR3 bases are TGTGCCAGCAGTTCGCCTACCCTGAATCCACCCACTTTGCCCAGGGCCTACAATGAGCAGTTCTTC.

The chain couples TRBV11-3 to TRBJ2-7; D gene unclear. The germline CDR1 and CDR2 sequences are SGHNT and YENEEA. This CDR3 has 14 residues. The V and J ends lost 1 base and 4 bases respectively, with 11 bases between them. In DNA form, the CDR3 reads TGTGCCAGCAGCTTAGGAGGACCGCTATACGAGCAGTACTTC. Residues: CASSLGGPLYEQYF.

This clonotype was seen ten or more times. The V call is TRBV7-2, the J call TRBJ1-2; D gene ambiguous. Deletions cut 1 base from V and 7 bases from J, with 13 bases between. CDR1 and CDR2 from the germline V gene are SGHTA and FQGNSA. This CDR3 is 14 amino acids long. The CDR3 is CASSLEVGLTGYTF. CDR3 nucleotide sequence: TGTGCCAGCAGCTTAGAAGTCGGGTTAACTGGCTACACCTTC.